The present TCR beta chain was sequenced within a study of post-analysis software for immune sequencing data. On the study more broadly: Recorded subtypes: relapsing-remitting, secondary progressive, progressive-relapsing; some patients unannotated. Whole-study findings and limits: The five TRBV segments detected at higher frequency in patients than in controls included TRBV5-6, TRBV5-1 and TRBV20-1. By F measure, strong co-clustering occurred among samples prepared in the same batch. Those with multiple sclerosis, the patient group, showed significantly lower normalized Chao1 diversity than controls.

Every TCR beta cDNA library bore unique molecular identifiers. Starting from about 0.98 to 11 million T cells, the study yielded 450,000 to 500,000 cDNA molecules. MiXCR, applied by TCRdb to the PCR reads, yields one record per CDR3 protein. The sample comprises a few hundred thousand distinct CDR3 sequences, 30% to 45% of which are singletons, and under 5.5% rests with the top ten. This CDR3 is 15 amino acids long. Germline values: CDR1 KGHSH, CDR2 LQKENI. This clonotype was observed once. Its antigen is not known. A junction boundary mismatches the germline segment, possibly from a read error. The genes are TRBV18 and TRBJ2-1; 14 nucleotides align to TRBD2. The receptor comes from a girl aged 5-17 years with multiple sclerosis. Sequencing input: blood. The CDR3 here is CASSGLAGENNEQVF. CDR3 coding DNA: TGTGCCAGCTCGGGACTAGCGGGGGAAAACAATGAGCAGGTCTTC.